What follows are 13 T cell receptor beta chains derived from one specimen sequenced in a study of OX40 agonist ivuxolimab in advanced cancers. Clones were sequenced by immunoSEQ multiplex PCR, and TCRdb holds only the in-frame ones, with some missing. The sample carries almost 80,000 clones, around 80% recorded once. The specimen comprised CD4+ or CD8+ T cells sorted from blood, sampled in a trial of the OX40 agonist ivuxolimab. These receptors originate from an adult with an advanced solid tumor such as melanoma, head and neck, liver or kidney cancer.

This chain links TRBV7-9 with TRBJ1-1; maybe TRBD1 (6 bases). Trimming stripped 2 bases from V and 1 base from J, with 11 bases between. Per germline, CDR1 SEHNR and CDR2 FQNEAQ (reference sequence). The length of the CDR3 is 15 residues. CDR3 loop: CASSLRQVENTEAFF. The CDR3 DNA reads TGTGCCAGCAGCTTAAGACAGGTAGAGAACACTGAAGCTTTCTTT.

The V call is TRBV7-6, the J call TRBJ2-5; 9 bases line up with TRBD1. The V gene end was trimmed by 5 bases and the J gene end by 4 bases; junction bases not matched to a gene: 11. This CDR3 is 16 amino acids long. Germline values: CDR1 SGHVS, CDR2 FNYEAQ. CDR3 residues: CASSPRQGGPAETQYF. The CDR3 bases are TGTGCCAGCAGCCCCAGACAGGGGGGCCCCGCAGAGACCCAGTACTTC. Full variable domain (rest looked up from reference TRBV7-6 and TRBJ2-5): GAGVSQSPRYKVTKRGQDVALRCDPISGHVSLYWYRQALGQGPEFLTYFNYEAQQDKSGLPNDRFSAERPEGSISTLTIQRTEQRDSAMYRCASSPRQGGPAETQYFGPGTRLLVL.

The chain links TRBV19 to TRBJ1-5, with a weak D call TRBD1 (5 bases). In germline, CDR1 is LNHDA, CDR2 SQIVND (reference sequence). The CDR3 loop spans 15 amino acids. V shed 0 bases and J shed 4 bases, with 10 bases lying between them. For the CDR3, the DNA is TGTGCCAGTAGTATAGATGGGACGCCTAATCAGCCCCAGCATTTT. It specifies CASSIDGTPNQPQHF.

Here the CDR3 DNA reads TGTGCCAGCAGCTTTGACAGCGCTAACTATGGCTACACCTTC. Its translation is CASSFDSANYGYTF. The chain is built from TRBV5-5 and TRBJ1-2, with D maybe TRBD1 (5 bases). The germline V gene has CDR1 SGHKS and CDR2 YYEKEE (reference sequence). This CDR3 region has 14 residues. The V end lost 2 bases, the J end lost 0 bases, and 8 bases lay between the germline ends. Full variable domain (rest looked up from reference TRBV5-5 and TRBJ1-2): DAGVTQSPTHLIKTRGQQVTLRCSPISGHKSVSWYQQVLGQGPQFIFQYYEKEERGRGNFPDRFSARQFPNYSSELNVNALLLGDSALYLCASSFDSANYGYTFGSGTRLTVV.

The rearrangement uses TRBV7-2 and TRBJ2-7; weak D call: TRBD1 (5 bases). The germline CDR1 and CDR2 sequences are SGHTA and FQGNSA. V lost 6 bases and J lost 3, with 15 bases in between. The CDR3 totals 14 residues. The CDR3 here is CASRVGQGIYEQYF. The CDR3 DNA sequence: TGTGCCAGCAGGGTTGGTCAGGGAATCTACGAGCAGTACTTC. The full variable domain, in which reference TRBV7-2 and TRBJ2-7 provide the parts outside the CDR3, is GAGVSQSPSNKVTEKGKDVELRCDPISGHTALYWYRQSLGQGLEFLIYFQGNSAPDKSGLPSDRFSAERTGGSVSTLTIQRTQQEDSAVYLCASRVGQGIYEQYFGPGTRLTVT.

CDR3 region: CASRKLAGKYEQFF. The CDR3, as DNA: TGTGCCAGCCGAAAACTAGCGGGAAAGTATGAGCAGTTCTTC. V and J are TRBV7-6 and TRBJ2-1, with 10 bases that match TRBD2. The CDR3 contains 14 residues. The germline CDR1 and CDR2 sequences are SGHVS and FNYEAQ. Trimming cost V 8 bases and J 8 bases; bases outside gene matches: 9.

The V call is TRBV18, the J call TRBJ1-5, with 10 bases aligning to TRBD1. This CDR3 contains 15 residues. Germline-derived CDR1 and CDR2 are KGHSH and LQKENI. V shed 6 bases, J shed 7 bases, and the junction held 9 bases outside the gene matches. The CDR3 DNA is TGTGCCAGCTCCCCGGGACAGGGGACGGGACAGCCCCAGCATTTT. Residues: CASSPGQGTGQPQHF.

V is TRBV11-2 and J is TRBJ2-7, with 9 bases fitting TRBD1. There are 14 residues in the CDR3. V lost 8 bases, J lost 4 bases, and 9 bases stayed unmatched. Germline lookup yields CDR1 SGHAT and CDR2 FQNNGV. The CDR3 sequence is CASAPGTGRYEQYF. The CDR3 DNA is TGTGCCAGCGCACCCGGGACAGGGCGATACGAGCAGTACTTC.

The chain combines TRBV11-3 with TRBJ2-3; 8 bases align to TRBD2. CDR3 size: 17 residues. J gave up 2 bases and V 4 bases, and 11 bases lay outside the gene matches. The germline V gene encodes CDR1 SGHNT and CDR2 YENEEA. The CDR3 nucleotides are TGTGCCAGCAGCTCCACGCGGGGTAGCGGGACCACAGATACGCAGTATTTT. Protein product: CASSSTRGSGTTDTQYF.

In nucleotides, the CDR3 is TGTGCCAGCACGATACCGGGGACAGATACGCAGTATTTT. Translated, it gives CASTIPGTDTQYF. The chain is built from TRBV25-1 and TRBJ2-3, with a possible D match to TRBD2 (5 bases). The germline gives CDR1 MGHDK, CDR2 SYGVNS. The V end was cut by 7 bases, the J end by 3 bases, with 11 bases between. The CDR3 covers 13 residues.

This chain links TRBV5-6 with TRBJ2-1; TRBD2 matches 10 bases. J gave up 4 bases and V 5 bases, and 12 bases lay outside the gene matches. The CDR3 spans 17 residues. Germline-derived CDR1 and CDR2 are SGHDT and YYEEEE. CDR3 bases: TGTGCCAGCAGAAGAGCGCCGGGACTAGCGACATACAATGAGCAGTTCTTC. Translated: CASRRAPGLATYNEQFF.

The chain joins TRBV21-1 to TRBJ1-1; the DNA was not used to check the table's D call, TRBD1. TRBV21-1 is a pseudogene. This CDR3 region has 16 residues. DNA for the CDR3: TGTGCCAGCAGCAAAGGCTACACCGACACACACACTGAAGCTTTCTTT. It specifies CASSKGYTDTHTEAFF.

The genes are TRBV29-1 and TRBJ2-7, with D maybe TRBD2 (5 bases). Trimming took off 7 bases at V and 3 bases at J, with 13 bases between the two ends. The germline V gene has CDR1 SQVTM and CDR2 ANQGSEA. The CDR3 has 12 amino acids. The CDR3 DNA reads TGCAGCGCACGACTATCCTACTACGAGCAGTACTTC. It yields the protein CSARLSYYEQYF.